This paragraph reports one TCR beta chain. Assay used: immunoSEQ multiplex PCR; TCRdb lists only in-frame clones, some missing. The repertoire includes 350,000 to 550,000 clones, roughly 89% of them detected once, and 2.5% sits in the top ten. These data are taken from a study of Ad26.COV2.S vaccination and SARS-CoV-2 variants. Treatment specified: 15 to 20 received Ad26.COV2.S at low or high dose, single or two shots; 5 received placebo; per-sample allocation not given. At day 63 after the first vaccine or placebo injection, samples were drawn. At a Boston site, the person donating was an adult of 18-55 years. The CDR3 is 13 amino acids. Germline V gene sequence: CDR1 LGHNA, CDR2 YNFKEQ. Deletions cut 4 bases from V and 2 bases from J, with 9 bases between.

The J gene is TRBJ2-7, the V gene TRBV4-2; D remains ambiguous. Sequencing was performed on peripheral blood, taken in a trial of Ad26.COV2.S vaccine versus placebo. The TCR originated in a person aged 18-60 years who received the Ad26.COV2.S COVID-19 vaccine or a placebo. CDR3 in amino acids: CASSPPAPYEQYF. The CDR3 region has the DNA TGTGCCAGCAGCCCGCCTGCACCCTACGAGCAGTACTTC.